This is a list of T cell receptor beta chains from one sample in a study of shared clonotypes between healthy human individuals. Clones were sequenced by immunoSEQ multiplex PCR, and TCRdb holds only the in-frame ones, with some missing. The profile shows around 2,000,000 clones, more than 85% of them singletons. The sequenced material came from naive CD8+ T cells from PBMCs. The receptor set was obtained from a man younger than 30 in good health. Some clones in this sample may be carry-over from other donors' samples. Both conserved end residues are part of each CDR3. D genes are given only for firm matches. Size tells how often a clone was seen (once, few, many) or the class of an expanded clone, and some rows leave it out.

TRBJ2-1 NA NA TRBV5-6 CASSLTSGEQFF TGTGCCAGCAGCCTTACCAGCGGGGAGCAGTTCTTC
TRBJ2-2 NA NA TRBV6-1 CASIQGINTGELFF TGTGCCAGCATACAGGGAATTAACACCGGGGAGCTGTTTTTT
TRBJ1-1 NA NA TRBV7-6 CASSLALGQANTEAFF TGTGCCAGCAGCTTAGCGCTAGGGCAGGCGAACACTGAAGCTTTCTTT
TRBJ2-5 TRBD2 NA TRBV4-3 CASSLIAGGEETQYF TGCGCCAGCAGCCTTATAGCGGGAGGGGAAGAGACCCAGTACTTC
TRBJ1-5 NA NA TRBV4-3 CASSQWIGRDQPQHF TGCGCCAGCAGCCAATGGATCGGACGGGATCAGCCCCAGCATTTT
TRBJ2-1 TRBD2 NA TRBV9 CASSVLREVGHEQFF TGTGCCAGCAGCGTCCTGCGGGAGGTAGGTCATGAGCAGTTCTTC
TRBJ2-7 NA once TRBV25-1 CASGATGLEQYF TGTGCCAGCGGGGCCACGGGGTTGGAGCAGTACTTC
TRBJ2-7 NA NA TRBV21-1 CASSSRTAVPPSYEQYF TGTGCCAGCAGCTCAAGGACAGCCGTCCCCCCGTCCTACGAGCAGTACTTC
TRBJ2-2 NA NA TRBV28 CASSFARTNLNTGELFF TGTGCCAGCAGTTTTGCTCGGACAAACCTGAACACCGGGGAGCTGTTTTTT
TRBJ2-1 TRBD2 NA TRBV7-3 CASSPLAGGRRSYNEQFF TGTGCCAGCAGCCCCCTAGCGGGAGGCCGGAGGTCCTACAATGAGCAGTTCTTC
TRBJ2-7 NA NA TRBV6-6 CASSPLGGYEQYF TGTGCCAGCAGCCCCTTAGGGGGCTACGAGCAGTACTTC
TRBJ2-7 NA NA TRBV7-9 CASSLAPSGHEQYF TGTGCCAGCAGCTTAGCGCCGAGCGGCCACGAGCAGTACTTC
TRBJ2-7 NA NA TRBV15 CATSRGESYEQYF TGTGCCACCAGCAGAGGTGAGTCCTACGAGCAGTACTTC
TRBJ2-3 TRBD2 NA TRBV7-3 CASSMGTSVSTDTQYF TGTGCCAGCAGCATGGGGACTAGCGTTAGCACAGATACGCAGTATTTT
TRBJ1-1 TRBD1 NA TRBV11-2 CASSFRTGPLEAFF TGTGCCAGCAGTTTCCGGACAGGGCCCCTAGAAGCTTTCTTT
TRBJ2-3 TRBD2 NA TRBV7-3 CASSLIGEAGVTDTQYF TGTGCCAGCAGCTTAATCGGCGAAGCGGGAGTCACAGATACGCAGTATTTT
TRBJ1-2 TRBD1 NA TRBV11-1 CASSPGTGVYGYTF TGTGCCAGCAGCCCGGGGACAGGAGTCTATGGCTACACCTTC
TRBJ2-7 NA once TRBV9 CASSAETSEVEQYF TGTGCCAGCAGCGCTGAGACTAGTGAGGTCGAGCAGTACTTC
TRBJ2-7 TRBD2 NA TRBV2 CASSGSGRPYEQYF TGTGCCAGCAGCGGTAGCGGGAGGCCCTACGAGCAGTACTTC
TRBJ1-1 NA few TRBV29-1 CSVIRGPEAFF TGCAGCGTCATTCGGGGCCCTGAAGCTTTCTTT
TRBJ2-7 NA few TRBV30 CAWSGTRYEQYF TGTGCCTGGAGCGGGACCCGCTACGAGCAGTACTTC
TRBJ2-3 TRBD2 once TRBV4-3 CASSQVTSGSADTQYF TGCGCCAGCAGCCAAGTGACTAGCGGGAGTGCAGATACGCAGTATTTT
TRBJ1-3 NA NA TRBV13 CASEGPSGNTIYF TGTGCCAGCGAGGGGCCGTCTGGAAACACCATATATTTT
TRBJ2-7 NA NA TRBV7-3 CASSYGRTYEQYF TGTGCCAGCAGTTACGGGAGAACCTACGAGCAGTACTTC
TRBJ2-2 TRBD1 NA TRBV7-9 CASSTRDRGGTGELFF TGTGCCAGCAGCACCCGGGACAGGGGAGGCACCGGGGAGCTGTTTTTT
TRBJ2-2 NA NA TRBV21-1 CASSPRGREGTGELFF TGTGCCAGCAGCCCTCGGGGGAGAGAAGGGACCGGGGAGCTGTTTTTT
TRBJ1-2 NA once TRBV13 CASSLRGLANYGYTF TGTGCCAGCAGCTTGAGAGGATTAGCTAACTATGGCTACACCTTC
TRBJ2-7 NA once TRBV6-5 CASSYGDSLPYEQYF TGTGCCAGCAGTTACGGGGACTCCCTCCCCTACGAGCAGTACTTC
TRBJ2-2 NA NA TRBV4-3 CASSAQPHERRNTGELFF TGCGCCAGCAGCGCACAACCACACGAGCGCCGAAACACCGGGGAGCTGTTTTTT
TRBJ2-3 NA NA TRBV5-1 CASSPGRGTTDTQYF TGCGCCAGCAGCCCCGGACGGGGAACCACAGATACGCAGTATTTT
TRBJ1-2 NA NA TRBV28 CASLGRVNYGYTF TGTGCCAGCCTGGGCAGGGTAAATTATGGCTACACCTTC
TRBJ2-1 TRBD2 NA TRBV7-3 CASSFGLAGGLEQFF TGTGCCAGCAGCTTTGGACTAGCGGGAGGCCTTGAGCAGTTCTTC
TRBJ1-1 NA NA TRBV28 CASSSPGNPEAFF TGTGCCAGCAGTTCGCCAGGGAACCCTGAAGCTTTCTTT
TRBJ2-1 NA NA TRBV7-8 CATALSDSYNEQFF TGTGCCACGGCCCTATCTGACTCCTACAATGAGCAGTTCTTC
TRBJ2-7 NA NA TRBV7-9 CASSFDGYEQYF TGTGCCAGCAGCTTTGACGGCTACGAGCAGTACTTC
TRBJ2-7 TRBD2 NA TRBV29-1 CSAESGTSGTYEQYF TGCAGCGCAGAGTCCGGGACTAGCGGGACCTACGAGCAGTACTTC
TRBJ1-2 TRBD1 NA TRBV6-5 CASSYSGTGDYGYTF TGTGCCAGCAGTTACTCCGGGACAGGAGACTATGGCTACACCTTC
TRBJ1-2 TRBD1 once TRBV9 CASSGKGANYGYTF TGTGCCAGCAGCGGGAAGGGGGCGAACTATGGCTACACCTTC
TRBJ2-3 TRBD2 NA TRBV7-3 CASSPGLAPSTDTQYF TGTGCCAGCAGCCCGGGACTAGCACCTAGCACAGATACGCAGTATTTT
TRBJ1-2 NA NA TRBV13 CASSSSRMDGYTF TGTGCCAGCAGCTCTTCGAGAATGGATGGCTACACCTTC
TRBJ1-1 NA NA TRBV6-5 CASRLSSGGQTEAFF TGTGCCAGCAGACTTTCGTCGGGGGGTCAGACTGAAGCTTTCTTT
TRBJ1-5 NA NA TRBV7-8 CASNDGTPNQPQHF TGTGCCAGCAACGACGGGACACCCAATCAGCCCCAGCATTTT
TRBJ2-7 TRBD2 NA TRBV5-6 CASTGDGTSGTATYEQYF TGTGCCAGCACCGGGGACGGGACTAGCGGGACCGCAACCTACGAGCAGTACTTC